The rows below give T cell receptor beta chains drawn from one sample of a study of blood T cells in healthy people across ages. TCRdb processed the 5' RACE reads anew with MiXCR; each CDR3 protein has one entry. This repertoire shows over a million distinct CDR3 sequences, roughly 60% found once; its top ten account for 5.5% to 8%. Sequences were obtained from blood. The receptors originated from a man in his late teens or twenties in good health. Both conserved end residues are part of each CDR3. D genes are given only for firm matches. The size of a clone is reported for some rows only, either as once, few or many, or as a class for expanded clones.

d_call,clone_size,j_call,v_call,cdr3_nt,cdr3_aa
.,few,TRBJ2-5,TRBV14,TGTGCCAGCAGCCTTGACAAGACCGTCGAGGAGACCCAGTACTTC,CASSLDKTVEETQYF
.,.,TRBJ2-1,TRBV4-1,TGCGCCAGCAGCCAAGATGGGGGGCCAGGTCAGTTCTTC,CASSQDGGPGQFF
TRBD2,.,TRBJ2-4,TRBV11-2,TGTGCCAGCAGCCCAGGACTAGGAAGAGCCAAAAACATTCAGTACTTC,CASSPGLGRAKNIQYF
.,.,TRBJ1-1,TRBV27,TGTGCCAGCAGTTCCCTCAGGTGGGGAACGCGGGGCACTGAAGCTTTCTTT,CASSSLRWGTRGTEAFF
.,.,TRBJ1-1,TRBV6-5,TGTGCCAGCAGGGAGACAGGTCATAAGAACACTGAAGCTTTCTTT,CASRETGHKNTEAFF
.,.,TRBJ1-6,TRBV5-6,TGTGCCAGCAGCTTGAGCGGTCTCAGGACCCCGATGGATTATAATTCACCCCTCCACTTT,CASSLSGLRTPMDYNSPLHF
.,.,TRBJ2-7,TRBV9,TGTGCCAGCAGCGAGATTAGTGGGGGAGAGGGTCGGAAGAGGCAGTACTTC,CASSEISGGEGRKRQYF
TRBD1,.,TRBJ1-2,TRBV20-1,TGCAGTGCGCCGACAGGGGGCTTGAGCTACACCTTC,CSAPTGGLSYTF
TRBD1,.,TRBJ2-5,TRBV12-3/TRBV12-4,TGTGCCAGCAGTTTACACAGGGGATGGGAGACCCAGTACTTC,CASSLHRGWETQYF
TRBD2,.,TRBJ2-3,TRBV27,TGTGCCAGTAAACTTCTAGCGGGGGGCGGCCAAGTGGATACGCAGTATTTT,CASKLLAGGGQVDTQYF
.,.,TRBJ1-4,TRBV5-5,TGTGCCAGCAGCGTGGGCGGCCTAGCTAATGAAAAACTGTTTTTT,CASSVGGLANEKLFF
.,.,TRBJ2-1,TRBV4-1,TGCGCCAGCAGCCAAGTCGAGGCAGGGTGTGAGCAGTTCTTC,CASSQVEAGCEQFF
TRBD1,.,TRBJ2-4,TRBV5-1,TGCGCCAGCAGCCCTCGGACAGGTACAAACATTCAGTACTTC,CASSPRTGTNIQYF
.,.,TRBJ2-1,TRBV7-2,TGTGCCAGCAGCTTTAACGAGAAAACAAATGAGCAGTTCTTC,CASSFNEKTNEQFF
.,.,TRBJ1-6,TRBV15,TGTGCCACCAGATGGACCCTAAGGGATTCACCCCTCCACTTT,CATRWTLRDSPLHF
TRBD1,.,TRBJ2-7,TRBV4-2,TGTGCCAGCAGCCAAGATGGGGGGGACAGGGGGCTTATCGAGCAGTACTTC,CASSQDGGDRGLIEQYF
.,once,TRBJ2-1,TRBV29-1,TGCAGCGTTGTAGAACAACAGGTACTTTTAGATGAGCAGTTCTTC,CSVVEQQVLLDEQFF
TRBD2,.,TRBJ2-5,TRBV10-3,TGTGCCATCAGTGAGGACTCCCCACTAGCGGGGGTCCCCTCGGGAGAGACCCAGTACTTC,CAISEDSPLAGVPSGETQYF
.,once,TRBJ1-2,TRBV20-1,TGCAGTGCTATACCCCCTCCCTATGGCTACACCTTC,CSAIPPPYGYTF
TRBD1,.,TRBJ2-5,TRBV6-1,TGTGCCAGCAGAAACCGGGACAGGCCCCTAGAGGAGACCCAGTACTTC,CASRNRDRPLEETQYF
.,few,TRBJ1-2,TRBV29-1,TGCAGCGTTGAGGTGGGATACGACTACACCTTC,CSVEVGYDYTF
TRBD1,.,TRBJ2-7,TRBV6-5,TGTGCCAGCAGTTATCTGGGACAGGGCTACGAGCAGTACTTC,CASSYLGQGYEQYF
.,few,TRBJ1-2,TRBV18,TGTGCCAGCTCACCACCAGGGACGGATGGCTACACCTTC,CASSPPGTDGYTF
.,.,TRBJ2-1,TRBV18,TGTGCCAGCTCAGGGGGTGCAAGCTACAATGAGCAGTTCTTC,CASSGGASYNEQFF
.,few,TRBJ1-2,TRBV7-2,TGTGCCAGCAGCTTAGACGCCGGATTGGCCTATGGCTACACCTTC,CASSLDAGLAYGYTF
.,.,TRBJ2-5,TRBV20-1,TGCAGTGCTACCCCGAACCGTCAAGAGACCCAGTACTTC,CSATPNRQETQYF
.,.,TRBJ1-5,TRBV7-2,TGTGCCAGCTCCCGGGATGTGTATAGCAATCAGCCCCAGCATTTT,CASSRDVYSNQPQHF
TRBD1,few,TRBJ2-1,TRBV15,TGTGCCACCAACCGGGACAGGGGCTCTAGTGAGCAGTTCTTC,CATNRDRGSSEQFF
.,.,TRBJ1-1,TRBV29-1,TGCAGCGTTGTAGAGTCATTGAACACTGAAGCTTTCTTT,CSVVESLNTEAFF
TRBD2,few,TRBJ2-5,TRBV4-2,TGTGCCAGCAGCCCCCGGACCTCTGCGGGGGGATCAGAGACCCAGTACTTC,CASSPRTSAGGSETQYF
.,few,TRBJ1-6,TRBV7-2,TGTGCCAGCAGCTCGATTAGGGGAGATGGATCCTCACCCCTCCACTTT,CASSSIRGDGSSPLHF
.,.,TRBJ1-1,TRBV5-1,TGCGCCAGCAGCTCCCTCGGCCGGGGGGACACTGAAGCTTTCTTT,CASSSLGRGDTEAFF
.,few,TRBJ1-2,TRBV7-8,TGTGCCAGCAGCTCAACCAACATATGGGAATCCTATGGCTACACCTTC,CASSSTNIWESYGYTF
.,.,TRBJ1-5,TRBV29-1,TGCAGCGTTCAAACAGACTCCGATCAGCCCCAGCATTTT,CSVQTDSDQPQHF
TRBD2,.,TRBJ2-3,TRBV20-1,TGCAGTGCTACCAGCGGGAGGGCTACAGAGACGGATACGCAGTATTTT,CSATSGRATETDTQYF